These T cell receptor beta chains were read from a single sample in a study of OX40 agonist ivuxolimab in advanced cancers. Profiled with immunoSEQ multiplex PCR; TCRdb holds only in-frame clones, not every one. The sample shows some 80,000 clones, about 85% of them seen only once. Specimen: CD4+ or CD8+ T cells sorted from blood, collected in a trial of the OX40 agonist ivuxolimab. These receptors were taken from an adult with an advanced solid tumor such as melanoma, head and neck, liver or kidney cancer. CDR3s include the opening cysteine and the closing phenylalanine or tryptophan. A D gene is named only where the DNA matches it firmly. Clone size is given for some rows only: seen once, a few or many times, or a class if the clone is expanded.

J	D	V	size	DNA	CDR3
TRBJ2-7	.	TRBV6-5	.	TGTGCCAGCAGTTTGACCGGGACGGCTACCTACGAGCAGTACTTC	CASSLTGTATYEQYF
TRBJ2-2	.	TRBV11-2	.	TGTGCCAGCAGCTCCCAGGTAGGGGGAGCCGGGGAGCTGTTTTTT	CASSSQVGGAGELFF
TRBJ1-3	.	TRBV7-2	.	TGTGCCAGCAGCTTAGCGGGCCTTAGGGTTGAAGGCTGGGGAAACACCATATATTTT	CASSLAGLRVEGWGNTIYF
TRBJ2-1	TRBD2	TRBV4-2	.	TGTGCCAGCAGCCAGAGCGGGGGGTGGAATGAGCAGTTCTTC	CASSQSGGWNEQFF
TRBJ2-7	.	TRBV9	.	TGTGCCAGCAGCGTAGCTGGAGACAGGCTGAGCTCCTACGAGCAGTACTTC	CASSVAGDRLSSYEQYF
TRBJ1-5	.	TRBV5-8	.	TGTGCCAGCAGCTTGCCCCCCGACCAGCCCCAGCATTTT	CASSLPPDQPQHF
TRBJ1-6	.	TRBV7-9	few	TGTGCCAGCAGCTTCGGGGAGAACTCACCCCTCCACTTT	CASSFGENSPLHF
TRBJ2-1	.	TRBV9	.	TGTGCCAGCAGCGTAGTTGGAGAGGAGCAGTTCTTC	CASSVVGEEQFF
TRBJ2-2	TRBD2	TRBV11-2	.	TGTGCCAGCAACCTAGCGGGGCAGGGCGGGGAGCTGTTTTTT	CASNLAGQGGELFF
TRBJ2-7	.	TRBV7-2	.	TGTGCCAGCAGCTTAGAGTGGGGCAGTTCCTACGAGCAGTACTTC	CASSLEWGSSYEQYF
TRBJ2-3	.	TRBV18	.	TGTGCCAGCTCACCAATGGCAGGGGGCACAGATACGCAGTATTTT	CASSPMAGGTDTQYF
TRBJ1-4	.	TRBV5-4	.	TGTGCCAGCAGCTTCGGACAGCGAAATGAAAAACTGTTTTTT	CASSFGQRNEKLFF
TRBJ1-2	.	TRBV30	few	TGTGCCTGGAACCTAAATCGGGACGGAGCTGATACCTTC	CAWNLNRDGADTF
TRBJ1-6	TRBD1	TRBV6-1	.	TGTGCCAGCCGGACAGGGATTAATTCACCCCTCCACTTT	CASRTGINSPLHF
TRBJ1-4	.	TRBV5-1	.	TGCGCCAGCAGAGAGCGGGATAATGAAAAACTGTTTTTT	CASRERDNEKLFF
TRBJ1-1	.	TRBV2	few	TGTGCCAGCAGTGACCTCACTGAAGCTTTCTTT	CASSDLTEAFF
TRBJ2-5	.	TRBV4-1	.	TGCGCCAGCAGCCGATTGGGGCTCGTCCGGGAGACCCAGTACTTC	CASSRLGLVRETQYF
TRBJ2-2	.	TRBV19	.	TGTGCCAGTAGTGGGGTAGCGGCGAACACCGGGGAGCTGTTTTTT	CASSGVAANTGELFF
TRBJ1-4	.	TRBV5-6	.	TGTGCCAGCAGCACCTCCCGGGAGGGAGTAAATGAAAAACTGTTTTTT	CASSTSREGVNEKLFF
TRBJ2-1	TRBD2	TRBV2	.	TGTGCCAGCAAACTACTAGCGAGTAGCTACAATGAGCAGTTCTTC	CASKLLASSYNEQFF
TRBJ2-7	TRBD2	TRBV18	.	TGTGCCAGCTCGGACACTAGCGTACCATCCTACGAGCAGTACTTC	CASSDTSVPSYEQYF
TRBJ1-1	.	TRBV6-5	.	TGTGCCAGCAGTTACTTTCCGGGACAATTGAACACTGAAGCTTTCTTT	CASSYFPGQLNTEAFF
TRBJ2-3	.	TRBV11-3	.	TGTGCCAGCAGCTTAAGGGGTAAAACGAGTTTGGGGCGTACGCAGTATTTT	CASSLRGKTSLGRTQYF
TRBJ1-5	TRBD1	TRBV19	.	TGTGCCAGTAGTATAGAAGGGGACAGGGGGCTCGAGCCCCAGCATTTT	CASSIEGDRGLEPQHF
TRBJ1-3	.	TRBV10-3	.	TGTGCCATCATGGCGGGACAATTAGGGAACACCATATATTTT	CAIMAGQLGNTIYF
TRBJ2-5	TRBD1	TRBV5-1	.	TGCGCCAGCATTACCGAGGGGGCCGAGACCCAGTACTTC	CASITEGAETQYF